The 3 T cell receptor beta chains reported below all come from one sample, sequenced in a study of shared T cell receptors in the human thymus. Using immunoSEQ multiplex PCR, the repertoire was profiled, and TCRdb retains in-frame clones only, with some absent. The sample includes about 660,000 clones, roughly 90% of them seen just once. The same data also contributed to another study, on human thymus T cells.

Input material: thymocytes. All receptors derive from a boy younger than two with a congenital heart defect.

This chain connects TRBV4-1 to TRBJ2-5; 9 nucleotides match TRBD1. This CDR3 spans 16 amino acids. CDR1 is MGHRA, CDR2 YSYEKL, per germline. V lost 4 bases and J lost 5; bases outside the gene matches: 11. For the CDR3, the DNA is TGCGCCAGCAGCCTCATAATCGGGGACAGGGCCGAGACCCAGTACTTC. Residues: CASSLIIGDRAETQYF.

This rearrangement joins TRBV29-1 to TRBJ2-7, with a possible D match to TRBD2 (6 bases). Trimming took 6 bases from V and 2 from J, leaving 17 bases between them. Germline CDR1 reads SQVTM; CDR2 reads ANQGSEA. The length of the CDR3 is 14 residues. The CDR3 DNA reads TGCAGCGTCCCCAACGAGGAGGGTCCCTACGAGCAGTACTTC. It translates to CSVPNEEGPYEQYF.

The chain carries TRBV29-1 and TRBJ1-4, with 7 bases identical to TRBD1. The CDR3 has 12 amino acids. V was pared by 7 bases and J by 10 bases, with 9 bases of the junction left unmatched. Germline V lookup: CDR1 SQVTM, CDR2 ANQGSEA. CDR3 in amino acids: CSEKTGEGKLFF. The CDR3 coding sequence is TGCAGCGAAAAAACAGGGGAAGGAAAACTGTTTTTT. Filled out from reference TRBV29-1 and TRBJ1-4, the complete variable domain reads SAVISQKPSRDICQRGTSLTIQCQVDSQVTMMFWYRQQPGQSLTLIATANQGSEATYESGFVIDKFPISRPNLTFSTLTVSNMSPEDSSIYLCSEKTGEGKLFFGSGTQLSVL.